The 20 T cell receptor beta chains presented below share a single source sample, sequenced in a study of naive CD8 T cells in extremely preterm neonates. Measured with immunoSEQ multiplex PCR; TCRdb has only the in-frame clones, and not every one. The sample has more than 7,000 clones; 92% are singletons. Deliveries were elective term cesareans at about 37-42 weeks, with no labor or membrane rupture. Sequenced sample: naive CD8+ T cells from cord blood. Receptor source: a newborn in good health.

This chain uses TRBV4-1 with TRBJ2-7, with TRBD2 matching over 7 bases. This CDR3 comprises 15 residues. V lost 5 bases, J lost 0 bases, and 7 bases stayed unmatched. Germline loops: CDR1 MGHRA, CDR2 YSYEKL. The DNA for the CDR3 is TGCGCCAGCAGCTACTCGGGAGGCTCCTCCTACGAGCAGTACTTC. This codes for CASSYSGGSSYEQYF.

The chain recombines TRBV4-3 with TRBJ1-1; 9 positions agree with TRBD1. This CDR3 comprises 13 residues. V was clipped by 4 bases and J by 6 bases; unmatched bases: 3. CDR1 is LGHNA, CDR2 YSLEER, per germline. The DNA of the CDR3 is TGCGCCAGCAGCCCAACAGGGGGCCCTGAAGCTTTCTTT. It specifies CASSPTGGPEAFF.

The chain has TRBV4-3 and TRBJ2-1, with 10 bases identical to TRBD2. This CDR3 comprises 15 residues. The ends lost 1 base at V and 6 bases at J; junction bases unmatched: 3. Germline values: CDR1 LGHNA, CDR2 YSLEER. CDR3 DNA sequence: TGCGCCAGCAGCCAAGGTAGGACTAGCGGCAATGAGCAGTTCTTC. Protein: CASSQGRTSGNEQFF.

This clone came up once. The same CDR3 also results from other DNA sequences found in this sample. The rearrangement joins TRBV10-3 to TRBJ2-7, with D perhaps matching TRBD1 (5 bases). Trimming removed 6 bases at V and 3 bases at J, with 6 bases between. There are 11 residues in the CDR3. Germline CDR1 reads ENHRY; CDR2 reads SYGVKD. CDR3 nucleotides: TGTGCCATCAGCGACAGCTACGAGCAGTACTTC. Amino acid sequence: CAISDSYEQYF.

The chain employs TRBV6-1 and TRBJ2-1; TRBD2 is a possible D gene (5 bases). The germline CDR1 and CDR2 sequences are MNHNS and SASEGT. V lost 2 bases, J lost 6 bases, and 11 bases lay in between. CDR3 length: 14 residues. The CDR3 region is CASSEIGGSNEQFF. For the CDR3, the DNA is TGTGCCAGCAGTGAAATAGGTGGGAGCAATGAGCAGTTCTTC.

The chain recombines TRBV7-9 with TRBJ2-7; D possibly corresponds to TRBD1 (5 bases). Germline CDR1 and CDR2: SEHNR and FQNEAQ (reference sequence). The length of the CDR3 is 14 residues. V lost 1 base and J lost 1, with 8 bases in between. CDR3 sequence: CASSLEGYSYEQYF. In nucleotides, the CDR3 is TGTGCCAGCAGCTTAGAGGGGTATTCCTACGAGCAGTACTTC.

The CDR3 protein is CASSVASGGYEQYF. CDR3 nucleotide sequence: TGTGCCAGCAGCGTAGCTAGCGGGGGCTACGAGCAGTACTTC. The chain is built from TRBV9 and TRBJ2-7, with TRBD2 identical over 10 bases. The length of the CDR3 is 14 residues. V lost 0 bases and J lost 3; bases outside the gene matches: 0. The V gene's germline CDR1 is SGDLS and CDR2 YYNGEE.

This chain joins TRBV21-1 and TRBJ2-7; TRBD1, the D gene given by the table, was not confirmed from the DNA. TRBV21-1 is annotated as a pseudogene. The CDR3 loop spans 15 amino acids. The DNA for the CDR3 is TGTGCCAGCAGCAAAGGGGGACAGGCTAAGGGGGAGCAGTACTTC. This codes for CASSKGGQAKGEQYF.

The rearrangement joins TRBV5-6 to TRBJ2-6; 9 bases align to TRBD1. Germline CDR1 is SGHDT and CDR2 is YYEEEE. CDR3 length equals 17 residues. V shed 4 bases, J shed 4 bases, and the junction held 9 bases outside the gene matches. In DNA form, the CDR3 reads TGTGCCAGCAGCGGAGGGACAGGGAGAGGAGGGGCCAACGTCCTGACTTTC. It translates to CASSGGTGRGGANVLTF.

The genes are TRBV27 and TRBJ1-1; weak D call: TRBD1 (6 bases). V was shortened by 8 bases and J by 2 bases, with 9 bases between the two germline ends. CDR3 length equals 12 residues. From germline, CDR1 is MNHEY and CDR2 SMNVEV (reference sequence). CDR3 coding DNA: TGTGCCAGCCATGGGGGCAACACTGAAGCTTTCTTT. Translation: CASHGGNTEAFF.

The chain combines TRBV19 with TRBJ1-5, with 7 bases matching TRBD1. The CDR3 length is 14 residues. Germline V gene lookup returns CDR1 LNHDA and CDR2 SQIVND (reference sequence). The junction had 6 bases not matched to a gene; V was cut back by 4 bases and J by 6 bases. The CDR3 protein is CASSTGGKSQPQHF. In DNA form, the CDR3 reads TGTGCCAGTAGTACAGGGGGGAAGAGTCAGCCCCAGCATTTT.

A few counts support this clone. V gene TRBV14 combines with J gene TRBJ2-5, with D unclear. This CDR3 is built from 14 residues. Germline loops: CDR1 SGHDN, CDR2 FVKESK. Trimming removed 2 bases at V and 1 base at J, with 8 bases between. CDR3 sequence reads: CASSQLQPQETQYF. The CDR3 DNA is TGTGCCAGCAGCCAATTACAGCCCCAAGAGACCCAGTACTTC.

This clone is a singleton in its sample. The rearrangement uses TRBV4-2 and TRBJ2-2; 10 bases agree with TRBD1. The ends lost 0 bases at V and 4 bases at J; junction bases unmatched: 5. The CDR3 length is 17 residues. Germline V gene sequence: CDR1 LGHNA, CDR2 YNFKEQ. The CDR3 is CASSQESTGGRTGELFF. The CDR3 DNA is TGTGCCAGCAGCCAAGAGTCGACAGGGGGCCGCACCGGGGAGCTGTTTTTT.

The rearrangement joins TRBV12-2 to TRBJ2-3; the DNA was not compared with TRBD2, the D call given in the table. TRBV12-2 is described as a pseudogene. The CDR3 loop spans 17 amino acids. In DNA, the CDR3 is TGTGCAAGTCGCTTAGACAGGCCTAGCGGGAGGACAGATACGCAGTATTTT. It specifies CASRLDRPSGRTDTQYF.

This rearrangement joins TRBV5-1 to TRBJ2-1; possible D gene TRBD2, 5 bases. This CDR3 comprises 11 residues. Germline-derived CDR1 and CDR2 are SGHRS and YFSETQ. The ends were cut back, 7 bases at V and 3 bases at J, with 5 bases in the middle. CDR3 sequence: CASRDYNEQFF. Here the CDR3 DNA reads TGCGCCAGCCGGGACTACAATGAGCAGTTCTTC.

The genes are TRBV5-2 and TRBJ2-6; the D call of TRBD2 is as the table states it, not checked on the DNA. TRBV5-2 is given as a pseudogene. CDR3 size: 18 residues. The CDR3 sequence: CASNNRRGTQSRANVLTF. CDR3 sequence (DNA): TGTGCCAGCAATAATCGAAGAGGTACACAAAGTCGGGCCAACGTCCTGACTTTC.

CDR3 nucleotides: TGTGCCAGCAGCTTCAGCAGGCTCTCTGGAAACACCATATATTTT. It yields the protein CASSFSRLSGNTIYF. This rearrangement joins TRBV7-8 to TRBJ1-3; no clear D gene. V gave up 3 bases and J gave up 0 bases, with 9 bases separating them. This CDR3 spans 15 amino acids. The germline gives CDR1 SGHVS, CDR2 FQNEAQ.

The chain links TRBV5-6 to TRBJ2-7; no firm D call. The CDR3 length is 14 residues. Looked up from germline, CDR1 is SGHDT and CDR2 is YYEEEE. The V end was cut by 1 base, the J end by 3 bases, with 11 bases between. This CDR3 is CASSLRQAIYEQYF. CDR3 nucleotides: TGTGCCAGCAGCTTGAGGCAGGCAATCTACGAGCAGTACTTC. Using reference TRBV5-6 and TRBJ2-7 for the parts outside the CDR3, the full variable domain is DAGVTQSPTHLIKTRGQQVTLRCSPKSGHDTVSWYQQALGQGPQFIFQYYEEEERQRGNFPDRFSGHQFPNYSSELNVNALLLGDSALYLCASSLRQAIYEQYFGPGTRLTVT.

V is TRBV5-1 and J is TRBJ1-5; D is possibly TRBD1 (6 bases). Trimming shortened V by 3 bases and J by 0 bases, and 10 bases separated the two germline ends. The CDR3 has 15 amino acids. Germline lookup yields CDR1 SGHRS and CDR2 YFSETQ. CDR3 DNA sequence: TGCGCCAGCAGCTACGGACAGTATAGCAATCAGCCCCAGCATTTT. This translates into CASSYGQYSNQPQHF. The variable domain in full, with the rest retrieved from reference TRBV5-1 and TRBJ1-5, is KAGVTQTPRYLIKTRGQQVTLSCSPISGHRSVSWYQQTPGQGLQFLFEYFSETQRNKGNFPGRFSGRQFSNSRSEMNVSTLELGDSALYLCASSYGQYSNQPQHFGDGTRLSIL.

Worth noting for this clone: One end of the junction does not line up with germline, which may come from a read error. The sample contains more than one DNA sequence encoding this CDR3. The V call is TRBV7-8, the J call TRBJ2-3; 10 bases map to TRBD2. Germline V gene data show CDR1 as SGHVS and CDR2 as FQNEAQ. This CDR3 has 14 amino acids. The CDR3 sequence: CASSLLAGADTQYF. The DNA of the CDR3 is TGTGCCAGCAGCTTACTAGCGGGAGCAGATACGCAGTACTTT.